This record covers a single T cell receptor beta chain. The antigen this receptor binds is unknown. No base quality values were provided; no much bigger clone lies one nucleotide off. Library method: the immunoSEQ multiplex PCR assay. For the multiplex PCR, a mixture combining 60 forward primers for TCR Vbeta segments and 13 reverse primers for TCR Jbeta segments was used. The CDR3 region of rearranged TCR beta genes was amplified from genomic DNA with a multiplex PCR assay. Amplified TCR beta libraries were sequenced as 87-base-pair reads on the Illumina HiSeq System. The original methods were these. In a later analysis, some 80 million unique TCR beta chains were counted across the 500 to 850 repertoires, and around 10 million of these chains were shared by at least two donors. Raw reads were error-corrected and collapsed into unique sequences with a nearest-neighbor algorithm that merged closely related sequences to remove PCR and sequencing errors. V, D and J gene segments were assigned by aligning CDR3 sequences to IMGT reference sequences. For a sequence to be retained, a match of at least six nucleotides was required to both a V gene segment and a J gene segment. A rearrangement counted as productive if the CDR3 had no stop codons and remained in frame with V and J, and every other rearrangement counted as non-productive. Following IMGT convention, CDR3 was defined as the stretch from the second conserved V-encoded cysteine up to the conserved J-encoded phenylalanine. The earlier analysis of about 590 of the donors excluded sequences that lacked an unambiguous match to a single V gene segment. In an earlier analysis of several hundred of the donors, V segments were called functional above 56.7% productive rearrangements and were called segregating when the between-donor standard deviation exceeded 5%. A statistical classification framework was developed to diagnose cytomegalovirus status using the catalog of TCR beta chain sequences. In a later analysis, V and J genes were assigned by comparing TCR nucleotide sequences against IMGT/GENE-DB human TR gene sequences. A later analysis assigned CDR3 sequences and most-parsimonious VDJ recombination scenarios with the TCRdist pipeline. In a later analysis, each TCR beta chain was defined by its CDR3 amino acid sequence together with its V-gene family, and reads without a unique V-gene family were excluded. In a later analysis, approximately 590 highly shared, low-generation-probability nucleotide sequences were removed to address suspected cross-contamination and a sequencing artifact. In a later analysis, a clonal expansion index for each public chain was calculated from normalized within-repertoire ranks of inferred template counts. Generation probabilities in a later analysis came from a VDJ recombination model fitted to out-of-frame rearrangements, and those results were checked against IGoR. In a later analysis, hypergeometric tests were used to score TCR-TCR, TCR-HLA and TCR-CMV co-occurrence, with a repertoire-size bias correction applied to TCR pairs. To estimate false discovery rates, a later analysis permuted the HLA or CMV assignments 20 times. A later analysis grouped co-occurring TCRs with DBSCAN, adding TCRdist sequence similarity when clustering within HLA-allele-positive subsets. Repertoires with fewer than 30,000 or more than 120,000 public chains were left out of co-occurrence clustering, as were five repertoires with anomalous nucleotide sharing. Entries here come from immuneACCESS through TCRdb and include only in-frame sequences with V and J called. Some clones fail to appear in such tables; in the studies checked, an unresolved V gene covers under half of the shortfall, and the cause of the remainder is unknown. The V and J calls and the clone size are those of that table, but D and trimming were determined from the DNA. Within this sample are around 200,000 clones, with roughly four fifths of them counted one time only. Of the sample, about 1.4% is held by the ten largest clones.

This sample was included in a study of cytomegalovirus exposure and HLA in healthy donors (TCRdb year 2017). As for the study more broadly: According to an earlier analysis of 550 to 750 of the donors, roughly 180 million T cells yielded roughly 100 million unique TCR beta sequences and approximately 300 Gb of sequence data. The study profiled the T cell repertoires of fewer than 850 subjects by immunosequencing and related them to cytomegalovirus serostatus. All discovery cohort repertoires had been generated using a single sequencing platform. Of the 350 to 450 genotyped donors, over 80% were placed in the genetic ancestry cluster associated with self-reported Caucasian donors. Rather than using new phenotypic data, the later analysis identified candidate immune exposures from TCR beta sequences and from how often those sequences occurred across donors. High-throughput TCR immunosequencing, statistical association of individual TCRs with disease status, and machine learning were combined to predict cytomegalovirus infection status. A later genetic analysis used genome-wide SNP genotypes for about 60% of the roughly 670 donors, treating that subset as a discovery cohort. Alongside the repertoire data, information on donor age, sex, ethnicity and CMV serostatus was compiled. On average, approximately 250,000 unique TCR beta nucleotide sequences were sequenced per donor among several hundred genotyped donors of the cohort, with around 19% of those sequences being non-productive. HLA typing covered class I and class II loci at four-digit resolution. About 280 gigabases of sequencing data and around 88 million unique TCR sequences made up an early release that covered 500 to 700 HLA-typed donors. An earlier analysis of 500 to 750 of the donors applied high-throughput TCR beta sequencing to assess whether each TCR beta V gene segment acted as functional or pseudogenic. The number of donors typed differed by locus, with roughly 629-640 for A, B, C, DRB1 and DQB1, over 500 for DQA1, about 610 for DPA1, and around 430 for DPB1. A few DR-DQ haplotypes were treated as single units for association and clustering because of strong linkage in the cohort. In addition to the first cohort of several hundred subjects, a separate validation cohort of 120 different subjects was used. A later analysis re-analyzed previously published TCR beta repertoires from 666 donors and added high-resolution HLA genotyping to study TCR occurrence patterns. The aim of the study was to test whether cataloging public T cell receptors could identify signatures of past pathogen exposure. Overall results and qualifications from the work: A group of highly shared sequence variants was considered likely to be a technical artifact of the sequencing pipeline. This cohort had only TCR beta chains sequenced, and the lack of alpha or paired-chain data limited which features could be detected. Most TCR sequences were seen in very few donors, while some public TCRs were found in many individuals. Because HLA typing was unavailable for some donors at each locus, only the typed subset was used in association tests. Broadly in line with IMGT annotations, most TCR beta V segments showed up in productive rearrangements about 87% or about 30% of the time in an earlier analysis of approximately 640 of the donors. In a later genetic analysis, a missense DCLRE1C variant was associated with V-gene and J-gene trimming of TCR beta chains, and the association was replicated in an independent cohort. The authors suggested that the approach could potentially be extended to other disease states and immunological phenotypes. Cytomegalovirus status was reported to be diagnosed by the classifier with high specificity and sensitivity in both the original and validation cohorts. Assigning TCR associations to individual alleles was difficult when HLA alleles, especially DR and DQ, strongly co-occurred. Some IMGT-functional V segments, including TRBV6-2 and TRBV6-3, could not be distinguished by the 87-base-pair reads and were therefore excluded. Correlated functional status among segregating V segments might reflect linkage disequilibrium, but an unknown experimental factor could not be ruled out. Sequencing depth was assumed to be roughly uniform across donors in the presence/absence analyses, though that assumption may not hold. A later analysis associated around 16,000 TCR beta sequences with specific HLA alleles at a false discovery rate of 0.05. According to a later analysis, parvovirus B19, influenza, CMV and Epstein-Barr virus appeared linked to several top co-occurrence clusters. Approximately 16 rarely observed V segments, including chromosome 9 orphons, were excluded from the earlier analysis of approximately 500 of the donors because counts were too low. A later analysis found that TCR association rates varied across HLA loci, with DRB1 alleles showing the most associated TCRs and HLA-C alleles the fewest. Compared with the approximately 670-donor mean, donors in an Asian-associated ancestry cluster had fewer N-insertions in productive TCRs, according to a later genetic analysis. According to a later analysis, most CMV-associated TCR beta chains appeared to be HLA-restricted, and the HLA associations seemed to be driven largely by CMV exposure. The only immune exposure information available for the cohort was CMV serostatus. A few of the identified cytomegalovirus-associated TCR beta chains were confirmed in vitro to be specific for cytomegalovirus antigens. A further reported finding was that TCR beta sequences accurately predicted the HLA-A and HLA-B alleles for most subjects in the first cohort. A total of around 150 TCR beta chains were listed by the study as associated with cytomegalovirus. In a later analysis, HLA-associated TCR beta chains were found to be more clonally expanded and to have lower generation probabilities than equally common non-associated chains.

The cohort comprised some 730 healthy bone marrow donors. At the time of sampling, all cohort members were nominally healthy, though unrecorded immune exposures were likely present. The donor tested CMV seronegative, placing the donor among the 350 or so seronegative members of the cohort. Each donor provided a peripheral blood sample, and peripheral blood mononuclear cells were used for TCR beta sequencing. Genomic DNA extraction from the blood cell samples was performed with the Qiagen DNeasy Blood Extraction Kit. Taken from the germline V gene, the CDR1 and CDR2 loops are SQVTM and ANQGSEA. Trimmed from V: 1 base; trimmed from J: 0 bases; junction bases lacking a gene match: 7. Taken from cysteine to phenylalanine, the CDR3 has 17 residues. Only the CDR3 portion is preserved as DNA: 51 bases, with reading frame beginning at the first base.

Input material: PBMCs. The TCR was taken from a girl aged 5 to 17 in good health and CMV-seronegative. This chain is built from TRBV29-1 and TRBJ2-7; TRBD2 matches 12 bases in the middle. This receptor carries the CDR3 CSVEGIVLAGGSYEQYF. At the DNA level, the sequence is TGCAGCGTTGAAGGGATCGTACTAGCGGGAGGCTCCTACGAGCAGTACTTC.